A single sample is the source of the 6 T cell receptor beta chains below, sequenced in a study of T cells expressing NK-cell markers. TCRdb reanalyzed the 5' RACE reads, giving one entry per CDR3 protein sequence and no DNA. This listing includes under 600,000 distinct CDR3 sequences. The sample consisted of blood T cells: a sorted CD56 or NKG2C T cell subset, CD4+ or CD8+ T cells, or bulk PBMC T cells (not recorded which). Receptors originate from a woman in her forties or fifties in good health.

The V and J genes are TRBV12-3 or TRBV12-4 and TRBJ2-2; no DNA is available, so the TRBD2 call from TCRdb remains unchecked. The CDR3 contains 14 residues. CDR3 residues: CASRTLVGPGELFF.

This chain links TRBV20-1 with TRBJ1-5; with no DNA, the TCRdb D assignment of TRBD1 cannot be verified. This CDR3 region has 14 residues. Germline V gene lookup returns CDR1 DFQATT and CDR2 SNEGSKA (reference sequence). The CDR3 loop reads CSASRTVGDQPQHF.

The rearrangement links TRBV6-5 to TRBJ2-3; TCRdb gives TRBD1 as the D gene, but with no DNA this cannot be confirmed. Per germline, CDR1 MNHEY and CDR2 SVGAGI. This CDR3 contains 13 residues. CDR3 protein: CASRRAGTDTQYF.

The genes are TRBV2 and TRBJ2-2. CDR1 and CDR2 from the germline V gene are SNHLY and FYNNEI. The CDR3 totals 15 residues. The CDR3 is CASSENSLGTGELFF.

The CDR3 reads CASSPLARGYEQYF. The chain joins TRBV12-3 or TRBV12-4 to TRBJ2-7; the TRBD1 assignment by TCRdb is unverifiable without DNA. CDR3 size: 14 residues.

The CDR3 loop reads CASSLMTGAGETQYF. The chain recombines TRBV12-3 or TRBV12-4 with TRBJ2-5; TCRdb's D call of TRBD2 is untestable without DNA. The CDR3 loop spans 15 amino acids.